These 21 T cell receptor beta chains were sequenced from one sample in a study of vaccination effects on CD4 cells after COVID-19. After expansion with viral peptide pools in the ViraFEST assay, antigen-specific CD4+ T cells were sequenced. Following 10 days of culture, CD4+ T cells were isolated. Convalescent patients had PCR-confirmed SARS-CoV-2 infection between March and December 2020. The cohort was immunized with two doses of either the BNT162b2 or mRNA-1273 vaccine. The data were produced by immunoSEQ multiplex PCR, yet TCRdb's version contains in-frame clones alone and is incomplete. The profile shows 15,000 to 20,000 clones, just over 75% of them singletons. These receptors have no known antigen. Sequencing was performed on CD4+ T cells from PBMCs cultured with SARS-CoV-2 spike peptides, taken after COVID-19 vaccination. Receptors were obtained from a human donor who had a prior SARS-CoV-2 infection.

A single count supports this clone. The CDR3 sequence is CASSLDRQQETQYF. Written as DNA, the CDR3 is TGTGCCAGCAGTTTGGACAGGCAACAAGAGACCCAGTACTTC. The rearrangement links TRBV2 to TRBJ2-5; 7 positions match TRBD1. From germline, CDR1 is SNHLY and CDR2 FYNNEI. This CDR3 is 14 amino acids long. V lost 5 bases and J lost 2; bases outside the gene matches: 5.

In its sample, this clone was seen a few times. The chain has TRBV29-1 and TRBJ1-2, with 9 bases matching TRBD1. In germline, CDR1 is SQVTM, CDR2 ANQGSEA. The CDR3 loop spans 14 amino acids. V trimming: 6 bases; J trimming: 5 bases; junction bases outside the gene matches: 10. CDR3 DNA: TGCAGCGTAGGGACAGGGTACCCTTCTTATGGCTACACCTTC. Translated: CSVGTGYPSYGYTF. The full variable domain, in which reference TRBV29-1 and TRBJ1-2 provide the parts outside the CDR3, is SAVISQKPSRDICQRGTSLTIQCQVDSQVTMMFWYRQQPGQSLTLIATANQGSEATYESGFVIDKFPISRPNLTFSTLTVSNMSPEDSSIYLCSVGTGYPSYGYTFGSGTRLTVV.

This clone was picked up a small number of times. The chain's CDR3 is CASSQRLVGGTYNEQFF. CDR3 nucleotides: TGTGCCAGTTCCCAAAGACTAGTGGGAGGAACCTACAATGAGCAGTTCTTC. The chain couples TRBV19 to TRBJ2-1; weak D call: TRBD2 (6 bases). CDR1 LNHDA and CDR2 SQIVND come from the germline V gene (reference sequence). The V gene lost 8 bases and the J gene lost 2 bases, with 22 bases spanning the gap. The CDR3 has 17 residues.

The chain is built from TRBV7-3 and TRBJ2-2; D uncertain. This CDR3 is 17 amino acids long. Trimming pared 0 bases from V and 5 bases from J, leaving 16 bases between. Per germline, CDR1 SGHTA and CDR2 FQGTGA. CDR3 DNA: TGTGCCAGCAGCTTAACCTTCCAGGCCGAATGGACCGGGGAGCTGTTTTTT. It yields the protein CASSLTFQAEWTGELFF.

CDR3 coding DNA: TGTGCCAGCAGTTACTCTGTTCGGGGCACCGGGGAGCTGTTTTTT. Translating it yields CASSYSVRGTGELFF. The V call is TRBV6-5, the J call TRBJ2-2, with D perhaps matching TRBD2 (5 bases). Trimming removed 0 bases at V and 4 bases at J, with 9 bases between. The CDR3 loop spans 15 amino acids. Germline loops: CDR1 MNHEY, CDR2 SVGAGI.

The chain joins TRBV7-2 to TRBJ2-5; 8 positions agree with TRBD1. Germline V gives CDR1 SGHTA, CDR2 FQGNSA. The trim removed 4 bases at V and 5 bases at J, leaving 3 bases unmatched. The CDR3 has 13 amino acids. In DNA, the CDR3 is TGTGCCAGCAGCTCGACAGGGGATGAGACCCAGTACTTC. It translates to CASSSTGDETQYF.

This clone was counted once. This CDR3 reads CASSMGGPRVRETQYF. CDR3 DNA: TGTGCCAGTAGTATGGGAGGACCCCGCGTTAGGGAGACCCAGTACTTC. The rearrangement joins TRBV19 to TRBJ2-5; possible D gene TRBD2, 6 bases. The CDR3 totals 16 residues. Germline V lookup: CDR1 LNHDA, CDR2 SQIVND (reference sequence). Trimming took off 3 bases at V and 5 bases at J, with 19 bases between the two ends.

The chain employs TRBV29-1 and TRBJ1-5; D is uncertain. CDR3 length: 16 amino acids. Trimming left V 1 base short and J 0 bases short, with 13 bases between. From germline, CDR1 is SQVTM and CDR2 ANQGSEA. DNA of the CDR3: TGCAGCGTTGAAGGAGAGGCAAACCTTAGCAATCAGCCCCAGCATTTT. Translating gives CSVEGEANLSNQPQHF. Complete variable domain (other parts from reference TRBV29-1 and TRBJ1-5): SAVISQKPSRDICQRGTSLTIQCQVDSQVTMMFWYRQQPGQSLTLIATANQGSEATYESGFVIDKFPISRPNLTFSTLTVSNMSPEDSSIYLCSVEGEANLSNQPQHFGDGTRLSIL.

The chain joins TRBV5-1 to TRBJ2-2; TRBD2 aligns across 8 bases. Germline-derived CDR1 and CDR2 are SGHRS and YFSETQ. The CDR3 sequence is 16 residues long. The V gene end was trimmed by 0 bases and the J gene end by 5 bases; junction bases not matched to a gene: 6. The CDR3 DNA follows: TGCGCCAGCAGCTTGGGCCTGCGGGAGGATACCGGGGAGCTGTTTTTT. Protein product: CASSLGLREDTGELFF.

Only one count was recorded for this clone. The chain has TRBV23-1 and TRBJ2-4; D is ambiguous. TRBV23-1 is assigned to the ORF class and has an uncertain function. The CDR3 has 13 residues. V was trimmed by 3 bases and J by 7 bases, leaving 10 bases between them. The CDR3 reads CASSQRVFNIQYF. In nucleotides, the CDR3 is TGCGCCAGCAGTCAGCGAGTCTTCAACATTCAGTACTTC.

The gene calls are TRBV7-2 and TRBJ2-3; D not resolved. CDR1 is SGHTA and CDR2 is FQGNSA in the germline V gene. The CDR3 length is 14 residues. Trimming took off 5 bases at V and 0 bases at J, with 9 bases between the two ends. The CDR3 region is CASSIDTSTDTQYF. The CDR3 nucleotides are TGTGCCAGCAGCATCGACACCAGCACAGATACGCAGTATTTT.

CDR3 amino acids: CASSPRQGEDTEAFF. The CDR3 region has the DNA TGTGCCAGCAGCCCCCGACAGGGGGAGGACACTGAAGCTTTCTTT. J is TRBJ1-1 and V is TRBV7-9, with TRBD1 identical over 9 bases. Germline V gene sequence: CDR1 SEHNR, CDR2 FQNEAQ (reference sequence). The CDR3 runs 15 residues. V gave up 5 bases and J gave up 3 bases; unmatched junction bases: 7. Full variable domain (outside the CDR3, taken from reference TRBV7-9 and TRBJ1-1): DTGVSQNPRHKITKRGQNVTFRCDPISEHNRLYWYRQTLGQGPEFLTYFQNEAQLEKSRLLSDRFSAERPKGSFSTLEIQRTEQGDSAMYLCASSPRQGEDTEAFFGQGTRLTVV.

This CDR3 is CASSYQTVGQETQYF. CDR3 coding DNA: TGTGCCAGCAGTTACCAGACAGTGGGCCAAGAGACCCAGTACTTC. The chain links TRBV6-5 to TRBJ2-5, with D tentatively TRBD1 (5 bases). The germline V and J ends were trimmed by 2 bases and 1 base, with 11 bases remaining between them. Germline V gives CDR1 MNHEY, CDR2 SVGAGI. This CDR3 contains 15 residues.

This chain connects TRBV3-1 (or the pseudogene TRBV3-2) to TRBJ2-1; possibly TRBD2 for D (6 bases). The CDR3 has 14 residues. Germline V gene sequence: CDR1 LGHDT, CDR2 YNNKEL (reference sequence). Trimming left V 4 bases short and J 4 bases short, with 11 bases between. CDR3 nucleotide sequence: TGTGCCAGCAGCCCTCGGGAGCAATACAATGAGCAGTTCTTC. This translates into CASSPREQYNEQFF.

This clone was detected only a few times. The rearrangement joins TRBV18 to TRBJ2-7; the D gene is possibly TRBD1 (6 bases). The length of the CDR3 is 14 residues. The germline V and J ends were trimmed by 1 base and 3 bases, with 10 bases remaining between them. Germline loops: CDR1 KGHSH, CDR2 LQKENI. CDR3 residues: CASSPQQGNYEQYF. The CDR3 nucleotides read TGTGCCAGCTCACCACAACAGGGCAACTACGAGCAGTACTTC.

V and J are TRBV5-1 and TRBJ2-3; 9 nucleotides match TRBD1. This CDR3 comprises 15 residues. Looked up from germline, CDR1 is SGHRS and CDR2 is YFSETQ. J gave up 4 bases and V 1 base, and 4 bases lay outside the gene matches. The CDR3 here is CASSLLGQGADTQYF. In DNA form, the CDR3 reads TGCGCCAGCAGCTTGTTGGGACAGGGTGCAGATACGCAGTATTTT.

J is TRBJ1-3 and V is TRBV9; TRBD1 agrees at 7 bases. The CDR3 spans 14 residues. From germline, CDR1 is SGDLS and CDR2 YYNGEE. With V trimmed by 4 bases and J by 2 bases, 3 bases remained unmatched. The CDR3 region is CASSRDRAGNTIYF. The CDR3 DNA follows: TGTGCCAGCAGCCGTGACAGGGCTGGAAACACCATATATTTT.

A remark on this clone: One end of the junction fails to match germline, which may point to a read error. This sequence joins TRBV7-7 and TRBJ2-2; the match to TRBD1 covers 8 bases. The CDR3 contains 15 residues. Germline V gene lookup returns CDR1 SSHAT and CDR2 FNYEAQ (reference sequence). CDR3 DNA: TGTGCTAGCAGCCCGGACAGGGAGAACACCGGGGAGCTGTTTTTT. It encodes CASSPDRENTGELFF.

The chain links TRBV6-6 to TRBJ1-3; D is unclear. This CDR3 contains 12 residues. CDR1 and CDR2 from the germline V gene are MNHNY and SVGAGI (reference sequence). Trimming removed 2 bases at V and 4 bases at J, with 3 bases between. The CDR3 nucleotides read TGTGCCAGCAGTTACCCCGGAAACACCATATATTTT. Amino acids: CASSYPGNTIYF.

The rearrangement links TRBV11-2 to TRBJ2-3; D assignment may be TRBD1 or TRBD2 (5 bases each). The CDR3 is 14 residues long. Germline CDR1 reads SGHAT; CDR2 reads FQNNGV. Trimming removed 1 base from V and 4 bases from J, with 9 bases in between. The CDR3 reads CASSLAGAADTQYF. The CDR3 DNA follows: TGTGCCAGCAGCTTAGCCGGGGCGGCAGATACGCAGTATTTT.

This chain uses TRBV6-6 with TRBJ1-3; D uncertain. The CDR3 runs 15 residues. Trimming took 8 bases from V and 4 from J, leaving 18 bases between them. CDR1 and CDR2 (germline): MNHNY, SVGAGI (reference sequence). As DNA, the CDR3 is TGTGCCAGCTCTTTCCCAGGACGGGGAGGAAACACCATATATTTT. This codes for CASSFPGRGGNTIYF.